Below, 30 T cell receptor beta chains from the same sample are listed, as sequenced in a study of OX40 agonist ivuxolimab in advanced cancers. Sequenced by immunoSEQ multiplex PCR; TCRdb stores in-frame clones only, minus some. Of approximately 20,000 clones in the sample, approximately 73% were seen once. The sequences come from CD4+ or CD8+ T cells sorted from blood, collected in a trial of the OX40 agonist ivuxolimab. All receptors come from an adult with an advanced solid tumor such as melanoma, head and neck, liver or kidney cancer.

The table lists this clone with a few counts. This sequence joins TRBV30 and TRBJ1-1; weak D call: TRBD1 (5 bases). With 5 bases removed from V and 7 bases from J, the gap between germline ends came to 11 bases. The CDR3 covers 11 residues. The germline gives CDR1 GTSNPN, CDR2 SVGIG (reference sequence). DNA of the CDR3: TGTGCCTGGTCTGGACAAGTTGAAGCTTTCTTT. Protein: CAWSGQVEAFF.

This sequence joins TRBV5-5 and TRBJ2-1; 12 positions agree with TRBD1. The CDR3 is 18 residues long. With 6 bases clipped from V and 6 bases from J, the junction kept 16 bases outside the gene matches. The germline V gene has CDR1 SGHKS and CDR2 YYEKEE (reference sequence). The CDR3 reads CASNRGTGGSNGRNEQFF. CDR3 sequence (DNA): TGTGCCAGCAACAGAGGGACAGGGGGCTCAAATGGTCGCAATGAGCAGTTCTTC.

Here the CDR3 reads CASSLSGMNTEAFF. The DNA for the CDR3 is TGTGCCAGCAGCTTGTCAGGAATGAACACTGAAGCTTTCTTT. J is TRBJ1-1 and V is TRBV7-3, with D hard to call. Per germline, CDR1 SGHTA and CDR2 FQGTGA. This CDR3 is built from 14 residues. V lost 3 bases, J lost 0 bases, and 8 bases lay in between.

This chain connects TRBV7-2 to TRBJ2-3; D may be TRBD1 (5 bases). The CDR3 is 15 residues long. CDR1 SGHTA and CDR2 FQGNSA come from the germline V gene. Trimming took off 1 base at V and 3 bases at J, with 11 bases between the two ends. In DNA, the CDR3 is TGTGCCAGCAGCTTAGTAGGCAGGGAAACAGATACGCAGTATTTT. Residues: CASSLVGRETDTQYF. Using reference TRBV7-2 and TRBJ2-3 for the parts outside the CDR3, the full variable domain is GAGVSQSPSNKVTEKGKDVELRCDPISGHTALYWYRQSLGQGLEFLIYFQGNSAPDKSGLPSDRFSAERTGGSVSTLTIQRTQQEDSAVYLCASSLVGRETDTQYFGPGTRLTVL.

This clone was counted a few times. The chain recombines TRBV7-3 with TRBJ1-6, with 8 bases matching TRBD1. CDR1 is SGHTA, CDR2 FQGTGA, per germline. The CDR3 consists of 14 residues. J gave up 7 bases and V 6 bases, and 5 bases lay outside the gene matches. CDR3 protein: CASRTGTGNSPLHF. The CDR3 DNA sequence: TGTGCCAGCAGGACCGGGACAGGCAATTCACCCCTCCACTTT.

The sample holds a few counts of this clone. The rearrangement uses TRBV6-1 and TRBJ2-7; D uncertain. From germline, CDR1 is MNHNS and CDR2 SASEGT. Trimming stripped 8 bases from V and 3 bases from J, with 17 bases between. The CDR3 totals 14 residues. The chain's CDR3 is CASFGPSTYYEQYF. The CDR3 nucleotides are TGTGCCAGCTTCGGACCGTCGACCTACTACGAGCAGTACTTC.

This clone is a singleton in its sample. This specimen includes other DNA sequences encoding the same CDR3. The rearrangement uses TRBV9 and TRBJ2-5, with D tentatively TRBD1 (6 bases). The CDR3 loop spans 13 amino acids. V dropped 2 bases and J dropped 5 bases, with 10 bases sitting between them. Per germline, CDR1 SGDLS and CDR2 YYNGEE. This CDR3 reads CASSVSRGETQYF. For the CDR3, the DNA is TGTGCCAGCAGCGTGTCCAGGGGCGAGACCCAGTACTTC.

This rearrangement joins TRBV9 to TRBJ1-2; 10 bases fit TRBD1. V shed 3 bases and J 7 bases; nucleotides not matched to a gene: 9. Germline assignment: CDR1 SGDLS and CDR2 YYNGEE. This CDR3 is 15 amino acids long. Written as DNA, the CDR3 is TGTGCCAGCAGCGAGGGGGGACAGGGGAGGGCTGGCTACACCTTC. Protein: CASSEGGQGRAGYTF.

This clone has only a few counts. This chain connects TRBV5-4 to TRBJ1-6; D is ambiguous. Per the germline V gene, CDR1 is SGHNT and CDR2 is YYREEE (reference sequence). This CDR3 is built from 12 residues. The ends were cut back, 2 bases at V and 7 bases at J, with 4 bases in the middle. The CDR3 sequence is CASSFPNSPLHF. In DNA, the CDR3 is TGTGCCAGCAGCTTTCCCAATTCACCCCTCCACTTT.

The chain links TRBV6-1 to TRBJ1-2; no firm D call. The CDR3 has 14 residues. V lost 3 bases and J 6 bases, leaving 14 bases between the germline ends. The germline CDR1 and CDR2 sequences are MNHNS and SASEGT. The CDR3 region is CASSDMGRPDGYTF. CDR3 in DNA: TGTGCCAGCAGTGATATGGGGAGGCCGGATGGCTACACCTTC.

V is TRBV6-1 and J is TRBJ2-5; no clear D. The CDR3 loop spans 13 amino acids. Looked up from germline, CDR1 is MNHNS and CDR2 is SASEGT. The V end was cut by 2 bases, the J end by 4 bases, with 8 bases between. CDR3 nucleotides: TGTGCCAGCAGTGAAAAGGCGGCAGAGACCCAGTACTTC. Protein sequence: CASSEKAAETQYF.

The V and J genes are TRBV6-6 and TRBJ1-5; D is uncertain. Germline CDR1 and CDR2: MNHNY and SVGAGI (reference sequence). The CDR3 contains 14 residues. Between the trimmed V and J ends, which lost 5 bases and 0 bases, there was a span of 8 bases. The CDR3 nucleotides read TGTGCCAGCAGTCCGCGGGATAGCAATCAGCCCCAGCATTTT. Its translation: CASSPRDSNQPQHF.

V and J are TRBV12-5 and TRBJ2-7; tentatively, D is TRBD1 (5 bases). V was cut by 2 bases and J by 1 base, with 12 bases left in between. The germline gives CDR1 LGHNT, CDR2 FRNRAP. The CDR3 sequence is 15 residues long. CDR3 sequence: CASGLRQGRSYEQYF. CDR3 bases: TGTGCTAGTGGTTTGCGGCAGGGAAGGTCCTACGAGCAGTACTTC.

The V and J genes are TRBV19 and TRBJ1-5, with 7 positions matching TRBD1. The J segment lost 5 bases and the V segment lost 3 bases, leaving 7 bases of the junction unmatched. CDR1 and CDR2 from the germline V gene are LNHDA and SQIVND (reference sequence). This CDR3 region has 15 residues. The CDR3 sequence: CASSIGQVTYQPQHF. The DNA for the CDR3 is TGTGCCAGTAGTATCGGACAGGTAACCTATCAGCCCCAGCATTTT.

This chain links TRBV6-6 with TRBJ2-3; 9 bases agree with TRBD2. Germline CDR1 and CDR2: MNHNY and SVGAGI (reference sequence). V lost 5 bases, J lost 2 bases, and 5 bases stayed unmatched. This CDR3 is 15 amino acids long. CDR3 nucleotides: TGTGCCAGCAGTATTAGCGGGGGCTCCACAGATACGCAGTATTTT. This encodes CASSISGGSTDTQYF.

The CDR3 is CASSLGGYQETQYF. The DNA for the CDR3 is TGCGCCAGCAGCTTAGGAGGGTACCAAGAGACCCAGTACTTC. The chain combines TRBV5-1 with TRBJ2-5; the D gene is possibly TRBD2 (6 bases). The V gene's germline CDR1 is SGHRS and CDR2 YFSETQ. CDR3 length equals 14 residues. V lost 2 bases and J 0 bases, leaving 8 bases between the germline ends.

This chain joins TRBV27 and TRBJ2-2; TRBD1 is a possible D gene (7 bases). V lost 9 bases to trimming and J lost 0 bases, with 17 bases between them. The germline CDR1 and CDR2 sequences are MNHEY and SMNVEV (reference sequence). The CDR3 is 16 amino acids. CDR3 region: CASRTIGQANTGELFF. CDR3 coding DNA: TGTGCCAGTAGGACTATAGGACAGGCGAACACCGGGGAGCTGTTTTTT.

The J gene is TRBJ2-7, the V gene TRBV7-3; no clear D. V shed 6 bases and J shed 0 bases, with 15 bases lying between them. This CDR3 spans 15 amino acids. The germline CDR1 and CDR2 sequences are SGHTA and FQGTGA. The CDR3 nucleotides read TGTGCCAGCAGTCTTACGGCCGTGTCCTCCTACGAGCAGTACTTC. This sequence encodes CASSLTAVSSYEQYF. Full variable domain (remainder filled in from reference TRBV7-3 and TRBJ2-7): GAGVSQTPSNKVTEKGKYVELRCDPISGHTALYWYRQSLGQGPEFLIYFQGTGAADDSGLPNDRFFAVRPEGSVSTLKIQRTERGDSAVYLCASSLTAVSSYEQYFGPGTRLTVT.

The chain employs TRBV18 and TRBJ2-1, with 10 bases matching TRBD2. The germline gives CDR1 KGHSH, CDR2 LQKENI. With 6 bases clipped from V and 2 bases from J, the junction kept 7 bases outside the gene matches. This CDR3 is built from 16 residues. CDR3 sequence reads: CASSPPSGGAYNEQFF. CDR3 DNA sequence: TGTGCCAGCTCCCCCCCGAGCGGGGGGGCCTACAATGAGCAGTTCTTC.

The V and J genes are TRBV7-9 and TRBJ2-5, with D maybe TRBD2 (6 bases). Per the germline V gene, CDR1 is SEHNR and CDR2 is FQNEAQ (reference sequence). CDR3 length: 15 amino acids. Trimming cost V 5 bases and J 4 bases, with 17 bases left between them. The CDR3 reads CASSPGGIGRETQYF. CDR3 in DNA: TGTGCCAGCAGCCCAGGAGGGATTGGCAGAGAGACCCAGTACTTC.

V gene TRBV6-6 combines with J gene TRBJ1-1; D remains ambiguous. The CDR3 sequence is 16 residues long. CDR1 is MNHNY, CDR2 SVGAGI, per germline (reference sequence). The V and J ends lost 6 bases and 0 bases respectively, with 17 bases between them. The CDR3 region has the DNA TGTGCCAGCAGCTCCGACTTTTTGACTATGAACACTGAAGCTTTCTTT. It translates to CASSSDFLTMNTEAFF.

J is TRBJ2-5 and V is TRBV7-9; perhaps TRBD2 as D (6 bases). CDR1 is SEHNR, CDR2 FQNEAQ, per germline (reference sequence). The CDR3 runs to 15 residues. V lost 1 base, J lost 1 base, and 10 bases lay in between. For the CDR3, the DNA is TGTGCCAGCAGCTTAGATTTGGGGGGCCAAGAGACCCAGTACTTC. Its protein is CASSLDLGGQETQYF.

Comments on this clone: Germline is not matched at one junction end, which may reflect a read error. V gene TRBV7-7 combines with J gene TRBJ2-2; perhaps TRBD2 as D (6 bases). This CDR3 contains 15 residues. Germline-derived CDR1 and CDR2 are SSHAT and FNYEAQ (reference sequence). CDR3 nucleotide sequence: TGTGCTAGCAGCTTAGCGGCTTCAAACACCGGGGAGCTGTTTTTT. Protein sequence: CASSLAASNTGELFF. The entire variable domain, with the rest obtained from reference TRBV7-7 and TRBJ2-2, is as follows: GAGVSQSPRYKVTKRGQDVTLRCDPISSHATLYWYQQALGQGPEFLTYFNYEAQPDKSGLPSDRFSAERPEGSISTLTIQRTEQRDSAMYRCASSLAASNTGELFFGEGSRLTVL.

The chain couples TRBV9 to TRBJ2-7; D could derive from TRBD1 or TRBD2 (5 bases each). Germline V lookup: CDR1 SGDLS, CDR2 YYNGEE. This CDR3 has 14 amino acids. The V end lost 1 base, the J end lost 5 bases, and 13 bases lay between the germline ends. The DNA of the CDR3 is TGTGCCAGCAGCGTACTACGGGACGGCAACGAGCAGTACTTC. It translates to CASSVLRDGNEQYF.

V is TRBV5-1 and J is TRBJ2-3; 12 positions match TRBD2. J gave up 2 bases and V 4 bases, and 5 bases lay outside the gene matches. Germline CDR1 and CDR2: SGHRS and YFSETQ. The CDR3 has 16 amino acids. In DNA, the CDR3 is TGCGCCAGCAGCACCGGACTAGCGGGGACCACAGATACGCAGTATTTT. Amino acids: CASSTGLAGTTDTQYF.

The rearrangement joins TRBV4-1 to TRBJ2-5; tentative D call: TRBD1 (5 bases). The CDR3 sequence is 15 residues long. The V end lost 3 bases, the J end lost 0 bases, and 11 bases lay between the germline ends. Germline V gene sequence: CDR1 MGHRA, CDR2 YSYEKL. CDR3 loop: CASSQGDRDQETQYF. The CDR3 DNA reads as TGCGCCAGCAGCCAGGGTGACAGAGACCAAGAGACCCAGTACTTC.

The chain links TRBV5-1 to TRBJ1-4; a weak D match, TRBD1 (5 bases). V dropped 1 base and J dropped 3 bases, with 10 bases sitting between them. Germline-derived CDR1 and CDR2 are SGHRS and YFSETQ. The CDR3 has 15 residues. The CDR3 protein is CASSLTGVSNEKLFF. Written as DNA, the CDR3 is TGCGCCAGCAGCTTGACGGGGGTTTCTAATGAAAAACTGTTTTTT.

In this sample, this clone turned up a few times. J is TRBJ1-2 and V is TRBV5-5; maybe TRBD1 (6 bases). Germline V lookup: CDR1 SGHKS, CDR2 YYEKEE (reference sequence). Between the trimmed V and J ends, which lost 4 bases and 10 bases, there was a span of 35 bases. The CDR3 covers 19 residues. CDR3 sequence: CASSRGQKSLLLPSDFYTF. The CDR3 nucleotides are TGTGCCAGCAGCCGGGGGCAGAAAAGTCTCCTCCTACCTAGCGACTTCTACACCTTC.

The chain uses TRBV4-3 and TRBJ2-7; TRBD2 might be the D (5 bases). The germline V and J ends were trimmed by 1 base and 1 base, with 8 bases remaining between them. This CDR3 comprises 14 residues. Per germline, CDR1 LGHNA and CDR2 YSLEER. The CDR3 bases are TGCGCCAGCAGCCAAGGCCGGGGTTCCTACGAGCAGTACTTC. It translates to CASSQGRGSYEQYF.

The chain joins TRBV10-3 to TRBJ2-2; 10 bases are a match to TRBD2. Per the germline V gene, CDR1 is ENHRY and CDR2 is SYGVKD. The CDR3 runs to 14 residues. With V trimmed by 6 bases and J by 7 bases, 5 bases remained unmatched. CDR3 amino acids: CAIRSGLALGELFF. In DNA, the CDR3 is TGTGCCATCAGATCGGGACTAGCGCTCGGGGAGCTGTTTTTT.